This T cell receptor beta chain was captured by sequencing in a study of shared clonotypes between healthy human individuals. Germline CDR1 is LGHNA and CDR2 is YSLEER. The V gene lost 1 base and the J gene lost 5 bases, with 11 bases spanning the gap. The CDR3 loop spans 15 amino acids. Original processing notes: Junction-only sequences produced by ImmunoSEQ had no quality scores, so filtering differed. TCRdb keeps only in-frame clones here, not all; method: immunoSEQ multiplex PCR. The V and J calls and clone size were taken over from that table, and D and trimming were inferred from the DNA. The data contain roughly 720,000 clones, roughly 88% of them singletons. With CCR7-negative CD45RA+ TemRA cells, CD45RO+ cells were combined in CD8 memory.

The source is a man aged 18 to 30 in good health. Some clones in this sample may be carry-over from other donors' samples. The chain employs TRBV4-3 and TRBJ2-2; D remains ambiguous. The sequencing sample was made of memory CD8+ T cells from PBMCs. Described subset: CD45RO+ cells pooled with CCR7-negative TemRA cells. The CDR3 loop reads CASSQVLVRTGELFF. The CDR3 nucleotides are TGCGCCAGCAGCCAAGTCTTAGTACGGACCGGGGAGCTGTTTTTT.